Presented here are 18 T cell receptor beta chains from one specimen sequenced in a study of T cells in Graves' hyperthyroidism and ophthalmopathy. Amplified regions were TCR beta CDR3 sequences from RNA transcripts. During a first-round RT-PCR of the TCR CDR3, the HTBI primer set was used. In TCRdb, the multiplex PCR reads were re-called with MiXCR into one record per CDR3 protein. The sample includes under 400,000 distinct CDR3 sequences, 25% seen only once; the top ten take around 70%. Sequencing input: blood. Source of these receptors: a man between 45 and 60 years old with Graves' hyperthyroidism.

This clonotype appeared many times. This chain joins TRBV12-3 or TRBV12-4 and TRBJ1-2; 11 bases map to TRBD1. The CDR3 is 15 amino acids. J was trimmed by 2 bases and V by 4 bases; bases with no gene match: 3. The CDR3 DNA sequence: TGTGCCAGCAGTTACTGGGACAGGGGGAACTATGGCTACACCTTC. Translation gives CASSYWDRGNYGYTF.

This clonotype was found a few times. The J gene is TRBJ2-7, the V gene TRBV12-3 or TRBV12-4, with D tentatively TRBD2 (6 bases). CDR3 length: 14 amino acids. V lost 6 bases and J lost 1, with 13 bases in between. The CDR3 bases are TGTGCCAGCAGGGCGGGGCGAAGATCCTACGAGCAGTACTTC. Its translation is CASRAGRRSYEQYF.

This clonotype showed up many times. The rearrangement links TRBV18 to TRBJ2-7; 7 nucleotides line up with TRBD1. Germline CDR1 reads KGHSH; CDR2 reads LQKENI. V shed 6 bases, J shed 6 bases, and the junction held 2 bases outside the gene matches. CDR3 length equals 11 residues. The CDR3 loop is CASSTGFEQYF. DNA for the CDR3: TGTGCCAGCTCGACAGGGTTCGAGCAGTACTTC. The full variable domain, completed using reference TRBV18 and TRBJ2-7, is NAGVMQNPRHLVRRRGQEARLRCSPMKGHSHVYWYRQLPEEGLKFMVYLQKENIIDESGMPKERFSAEFPKEGPSILRIQQVVRGDSAAYFCASSTGFEQYFGPGTRLTVT.

This clonotype was counted a few times. The chain is built from TRBV5-1 and TRBJ2-7; TRBD2 matches 8 bases. This CDR3 spans 15 amino acids. CDR1 and CDR2 from the germline V gene are SGHRS and YFSETQ. The trim removed 4 bases at V and 2 bases at J, leaving 8 bases unmatched. The CDR3 nucleotides are TGCGCCAGCAGCGTCGGGACTAGTCGGGCCTACGAGCAGTACTTC. This translates into CASSVGTSRAYEQYF.

The chain uses TRBV24-1 and TRBJ1-5, with D unresolved. Trimming cost V 0 bases and J 9 bases, with 17 bases left between them. The CDR3 loop spans 16 amino acids. From germline, CDR1 is KGHDR and CDR2 SFDVKD. CDR3 sequence: CATSDLWVICPRPQHF. The CDR3 DNA is TGTGCCACCAGTGATTTGTGGGTTATCTGTCCCCGGCCCCAGCATTTT.

The chain's CDR3 is CASSRGQQTGETQYF. The CDR3 DNA reads TGTGCCAGCAGCCGGGGACAACAAACGGGGGAGACCCAGTACTTC. The rearrangement joins TRBV7-6 to TRBJ2-5, with D tentatively TRBD1 (6 bases). CDR1 is SGHVS and CDR2 is FNYEAQ in the germline V gene. The CDR3 is made up of 15 amino acids. Trimming cost V 5 bases and J 5 bases, with 18 bases left between them.

This sequence joins TRBV30 and TRBJ1-4, with 7 bases identical to TRBD1. Unmatched junction bases numbered 2, after V lost 1 base and J lost 0 bases. The CDR3 is 15 amino acids. CDR1 is GTSNPN and CDR2 is SVGIG in the germline V gene (reference sequence). The CDR3 sequence is CAWSAGTATNEKLFF. The CDR3 DNA is TGTGCCTGGAGTGCAGGGACAGCAACTAATGAAAAACTGTTTTTT.

This clonotype was observed many times. J is TRBJ2-5 and V is TRBV11-2; 7 bases match TRBD1. The CDR3 spans 16 residues. Germline lookup yields CDR1 SGHAT and CDR2 FQNNGV. V gave up 1 base and J gave up 5 bases; unmatched junction bases: 10. The CDR3 DNA follows: TGTGCCAGCAGCTTAGGAGTAAGAGGGGGCATCGAGACCCAGTACTTC. It translates to CASSLGVRGGIETQYF. The variable domain in full, completed from reference TRBV11-2 and TRBJ2-5, reads EAGVAQSPRYKIIEKRQSVAFWCNPISGHATLYWYQQILGQGPKLLIQFQNNGVVDDSQLPKDRFSAERLKGVDSTLKIQPAKLEDSAVYLCASSLGVRGGIETQYFGPGTRLLVL.

In the case of this clonotype: A much larger clonotype is one base distant, so this may be a read error. The chain couples TRBV28 to TRBJ1-1, with a possible D match to TRBD1 (6 bases). In germline, CDR1 is MDHEN, CDR2 SYDVKM. The CDR3 runs to 14 residues. Trimming pared 2 bases from V and 12 bases from J, leaving 19 bases between. CDR3 residues: CASSLIGGSAESFF. The CDR3 DNA reads as TGTGCCAGCAGTTTAATAGGGGGGTCGGCAGAATCTTTCTTT. Full variable domain (rest looked up from reference TRBV28 and TRBJ1-1): DVKVTQSSRYLVKRTGEKVFLECVQDMDHENMFWYRQDPGLGLRLIYFSYDVKMKEKGDIPEGYSVSREKKERFSLILESASTNQTSMYLCASSLIGGSAESFFGQGTRLTVV.

This chain connects TRBV12-3 or TRBV12-4 to TRBJ2-2; tentatively, D is TRBD1 (6 bases). Trimming stripped 6 bases from V and 4 bases from J, with 15 bases between. CDR3 size: 15 residues. The CDR3, as DNA: TGTGCCAGCAGGGAACAGGGCCGGAGCACCGGGGAGCTGTTTTTT. Protein sequence: CASREQGRSTGELFF.

The table lists this clonotype with a few counts. The chain links TRBV28 to TRBJ2-7; 8 nucleotides match TRBD1. V was clipped by 3 bases and J by 2 bases; unmatched bases: 6. The CDR3 sequence is 15 residues long. In germline, CDR1 is MDHEN, CDR2 SYDVKM. CDR3 region: CASSFQGAITYEQYF. CDR3 sequence (DNA): TGTGCCAGCAGTTTCCAGGGGGCAATCACCTACGAGCAGTACTTC.

This clonotype showed up many times. V and J are TRBV24-1 and TRBJ2-5; no definite D call. V was shortened by 3 bases and J by 1 base, with 8 bases between the two germline ends. CDR1 is KGHDR, CDR2 SFDVKD, per germline. This CDR3 has 14 amino acids. The CDR3 DNA reads TGTGCCACCAGTGATCGTCGGCTCCAAGAGACCCAGTACTTC. Encoded protein: CATSDRRLQETQYF.

This clonotype was counted a few times. The chain couples TRBV4-1 to TRBJ1-5; possibly TRBD1 for D (5 bases). Germline V gene lookup returns CDR1 MGHRA and CDR2 YSYEKL. The ends were cut back, 0 bases at V and 0 bases at J, with 12 bases in the middle. The CDR3 consists of 17 residues. CDR3 nucleotides: TGCGCCAGCAGCCAAGATGCGGGGGGGGTTAGCAATCAGCCCCAGCATTTT. Protein: CASSQDAGGVSNQPQHF.

The chain's CDR3 is CASSRTGPQETQYF. Written as DNA, the CDR3 is TGTGCCAGCTCACGGACAGGTCCTCAAGAGACCCAGTACTTC. The rearrangement uses TRBV18 and TRBJ2-5; TRBD1 agrees at 7 bases. The CDR3 runs 14 residues. Germline V lookup: CDR1 KGHSH, CDR2 LQKENI. The V gene end was trimmed by 4 bases and the J gene end by 2 bases; junction bases not matched to a gene: 4. Full variable domain (remainder filled in from reference TRBV18 and TRBJ2-5): NAGVMQNPRHLVRRRGQEARLRCSPMKGHSHVYWYRQLPEEGLKFMVYLQKENIIDESGMPKERFSAEFPKEGPSILRIQQVVRGDSAAYFCASSRTGPQETQYFGPGTRLLVL.

This clonotype was seen repeatedly, ten times or more. The chain joins TRBV18 to TRBJ2-3; D may be TRBD1 or TRBD2 (5 bases each). Germline CDR1 and CDR2: KGHSH and LQKENI. This CDR3 comprises 14 residues. Trimming removed 2 bases at V and 0 bases at J, with 6 bases between. For the CDR3, the DNA is TGTGCCAGCTCACCATGGGGGAGCACAGATACGCAGTATTTT. Its translation is CASSPWGSTDTQYF.

This clonotype was seen a handful of times. The genes are TRBV9 and TRBJ1-2; D may be TRBD1 (5 bases). V was pared by 0 bases and J by 7 bases, with 16 bases between. Germline V gene sequence: CDR1 SGDLS, CDR2 YYNGEE. This CDR3 comprises 15 residues. CDR3 protein: CASSVDFGRQGGYTF. The DNA for the CDR3 is TGTGCCAGCAGCGTAGATTTCGGTCGTCAGGGTGGCTACACCTTC.

This clonotype showed up just once. The V gene is TRBV20-1, the J gene TRBJ1-2; 8 bases line up with TRBD1. Trimming cost V 5 bases and J 2 bases; bases outside gene matches: 1. Germline CDR1 is DFQATT and CDR2 is SNEGSKA (reference sequence). This CDR3 is 12 amino acids long. CDR3 coding DNA: TGCAGTGCTCGGACAGGGAACTATGGCTACACCTTC. Its protein is CSARTGNYGYTF.

The chain joins TRBV11-2 to TRBJ2-1; D is ambiguous. Trimming left V 5 bases short and J 6 bases short, with 5 bases between. The CDR3 has 11 amino acids. Per the germline V gene, CDR1 is SGHAT and CDR2 is FQNNGV. CDR3 protein: CASSLPNEQFF. The CDR3 nucleotides are TGTGCCAGCAGCCTGCCCAATGAGCAGTTCTTC.